These T cell receptor beta chains were read from a single sample in a study of T-cell memory formation after mild COVID-19. TCRdb redid the calling of the 5' RACE reads with MiXCR, one entry per CDR3 protein. The sample has fewer than 350,000 distinct CDR3 sequences; more than 15% are singletons. Sample: PBMCs or a T cell subset sorted from them (not recorded which). The receptors shown here come from a man younger than 35 who had mild COVID-19 (a few samples of this study predate the infection). Cell type and time point are not known. The CDR3 runs from the conserved cysteine through the conserved F or W. The order of the fields is J gene, clone size, V gene, D gene, CDR3 protein, CDR3 DNA. A D gene is named only where the DNA matches it firmly. The size of a clone is reported for some rows only, either as once, few or many, or as a class for expanded clones.

j_gene: TRBJ1-5
abundance: .
v_gene: TRBV6-2/TRBV6-3
d_gene: .
CDR3aa: CASSSPGGYSNQPQHF
CDR3nt: TGTGCCAGCAGTTCTCCGGGCGGTTATAGCAATCAGCCCCAGCATTTT

j_gene: TRBJ1-1
abundance: few
v_gene: TRBV5-1
d_gene: TRBD1
CDR3aa: CASSLDRGGRGAFF
CDR3nt: TGCGCCAGCAGCTTGGACAGGGGAGGAAGAGGAGCTTTCTTT

j_gene: TRBJ2-3
abundance: few
v_gene: TRBV7-9
d_gene: .
CDR3aa: CASSLGTAGVVDTQYF
CDR3nt: TGTGCCAGCAGCTTGGGGACAGCGGGTGTGGTAGATACGCAGTATTTT

j_gene: TRBJ1-5
abundance: few
v_gene: TRBV19
d_gene: TRBD1
CDR3aa: CASSMGTGKSGQPQHF
CDR3nt: TGTGCCAGTAGTATGGGGACAGGGAAAAGCGGACAGCCCCAGCATTTT

j_gene: TRBJ2-3
abundance: .
v_gene: TRBV21-1
d_gene: .
CDR3aa: CASDWIGTDTQYF
CDR3nt: TGTGCCAGCGACTGGATCGGCACAGATACGCAGTATTTT

j_gene: TRBJ1-2
abundance: .
v_gene: TRBV20-1
d_gene: TRBD1
CDR3aa: CSAPTGGRLYGYTF
CDR3nt: TGCAGTGCTCCGACAGGGGGCAGATTATATGGCTACACCTTC

j_gene: TRBJ2-7
abundance: .
v_gene: TRBV6-5
d_gene: TRBD2
CDR3aa: CASRRTSGYEQYF
CDR3nt: TGTGCCAGCAGACGGACTAGCGGGTACGAGCAGTACTTC

j_gene: TRBJ2-3
abundance: .
v_gene: TRBV5-6
d_gene: TRBD1
CDR3aa: CASSSLTGDMDTQYF
CDR3nt: TGTGCCAGCAGCTCCCTGACAGGGGACATGGATACGCAGTATTTT

j_gene: TRBJ2-1
abundance: .
v_gene: TRBV20-1
d_gene: TRBD2
CDR3aa: CSAEGAGLAGSSYNEQFF
CDR3nt: TGCAGTGCGGAGGGGGCGGGACTAGCGGGGAGCTCCTACAATGAGCAGTTCTTC

j_gene: TRBJ2-3
abundance: many
v_gene: TRBV10-3
d_gene: TRBD1
CDR3aa: CAISESGQGRDTQYF
CDR3nt: TGTGCCATCAGTGAGTCCGGACAGGGCAGAGATACGCAGTATTTT